This TCR beta chain was profiled in a study of CD8 T cells in ankylosing spondylitis. TCRdb re-derived calls from the 5' RACE reads in MiXCR, one entry per CDR3 protein. The data contain around 540,000 distinct CDR3 sequences, roughly 13% of them singletons. Worth noting for this clonotype: Its cognate antigen is unknown.

Study findings and constraints: Within peripheral blood, clones linked to disease were CD8+ and relatively rare. Reports of some motif variants in reactive arthritis synovial fluid and blood predate this one. It appeared that ankylosing spondylitis blood was characterized by a TCR beta motif of roughly 8 highly homologous variants.

CDR1 is DFQATT and CDR2 is SNEGSKA in the germline V gene (reference sequence). The J segment lost 8 bases and the V segment lost 4 bases, leaving 7 bases of the junction unmatched. CDR3 length equals 13 residues. Sequencing was done on a sample of blood, either unsorted or a sorted T cell fraction (not recorded which). The chain joins TRBV20-1 to TRBJ1-4; 7 nucleotides match TRBD1. The receptor comes from a male donor with ankylosing spondylitis. CDR3 bases: TGCAGTGCTAACCGGGACAGTCGGGAAAAACTGTTTTTT. It is translated as CSANRDSREKLFF.